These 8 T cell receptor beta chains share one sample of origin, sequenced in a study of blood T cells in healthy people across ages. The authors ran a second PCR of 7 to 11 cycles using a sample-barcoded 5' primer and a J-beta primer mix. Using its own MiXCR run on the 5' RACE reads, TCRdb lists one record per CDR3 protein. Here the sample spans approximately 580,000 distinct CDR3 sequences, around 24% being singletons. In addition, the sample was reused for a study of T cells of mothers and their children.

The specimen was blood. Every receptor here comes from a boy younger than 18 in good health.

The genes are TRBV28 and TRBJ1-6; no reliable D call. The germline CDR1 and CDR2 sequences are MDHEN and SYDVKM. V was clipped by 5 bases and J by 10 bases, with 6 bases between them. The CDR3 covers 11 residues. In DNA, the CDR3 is TGTGCCAGCAGTACAAGCTCACCCCTCCACTTT. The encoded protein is CASSTSSPLHF. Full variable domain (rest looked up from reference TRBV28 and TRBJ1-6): DVKVTQSSRYLVKRTGEKVFLECVQDMDHENMFWYRQDPGLGLRLIYFSYDVKMKEKGDIPEGYSVSREKKERFSLILESASTNQTSMYLCASSTSSPLHFGNGTRLTVT.

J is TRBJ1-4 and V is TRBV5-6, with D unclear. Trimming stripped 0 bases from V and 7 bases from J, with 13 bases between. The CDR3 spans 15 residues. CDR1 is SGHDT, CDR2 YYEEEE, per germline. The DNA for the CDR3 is TGTGCCAGCAGCTTGGTGAGAGGGTTAAGTGAAAAACTGTTTTTT. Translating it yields CASSLVRGLSEKLFF.

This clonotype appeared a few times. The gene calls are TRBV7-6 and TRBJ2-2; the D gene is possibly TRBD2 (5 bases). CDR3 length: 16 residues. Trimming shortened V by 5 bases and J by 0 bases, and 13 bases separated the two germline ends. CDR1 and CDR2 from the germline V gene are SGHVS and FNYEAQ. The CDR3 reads CASSLITGTNTGELFF. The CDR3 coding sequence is TGTGCCAGCAGCCTAATAACGGGGACGAACACCGGGGAGCTGTTTTTT.

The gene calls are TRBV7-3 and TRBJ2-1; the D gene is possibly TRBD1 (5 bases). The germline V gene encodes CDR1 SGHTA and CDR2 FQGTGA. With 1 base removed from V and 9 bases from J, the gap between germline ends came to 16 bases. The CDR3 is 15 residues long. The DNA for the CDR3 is TGTGCCAGCAGCTTAAATAGCAAAGTTCAGGGTGAGCAGTTCTTC. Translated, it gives CASSLNSKVQGEQFF.

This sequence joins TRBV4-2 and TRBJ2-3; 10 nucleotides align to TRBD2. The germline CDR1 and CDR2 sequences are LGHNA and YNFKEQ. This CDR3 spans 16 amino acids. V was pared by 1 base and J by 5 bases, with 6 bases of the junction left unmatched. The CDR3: CASSQALAGVVDTQYF. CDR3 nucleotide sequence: TGTGCCAGCAGCCAAGCCCTAGCGGGAGTGGTAGATACGCAGTATTTT.

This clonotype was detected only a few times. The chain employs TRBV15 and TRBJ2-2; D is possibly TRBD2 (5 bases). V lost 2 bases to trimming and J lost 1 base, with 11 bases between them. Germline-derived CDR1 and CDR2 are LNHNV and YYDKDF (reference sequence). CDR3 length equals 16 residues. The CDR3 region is CATSRNGRVNTGELFF. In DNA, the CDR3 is TGTGCCACCAGCAGAAATGGGCGGGTGAACACCGGGGAGCTGTTTTTT.

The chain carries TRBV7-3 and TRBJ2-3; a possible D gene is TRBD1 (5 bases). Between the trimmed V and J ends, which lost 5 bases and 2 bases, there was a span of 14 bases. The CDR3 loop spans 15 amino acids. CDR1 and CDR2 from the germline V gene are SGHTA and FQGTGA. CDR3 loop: CASSERTLSTDTQYF. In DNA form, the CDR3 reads TGTGCCAGCAGCGAACGGACACTTTCCACAGATACGCAGTATTTT.

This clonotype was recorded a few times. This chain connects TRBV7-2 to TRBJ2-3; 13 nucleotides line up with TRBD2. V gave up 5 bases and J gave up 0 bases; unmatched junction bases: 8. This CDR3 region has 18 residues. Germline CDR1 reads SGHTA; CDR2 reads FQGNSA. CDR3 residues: CASSPGTSGARSTDTQYF. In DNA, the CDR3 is TGTGCCAGCAGCCCCGGGACTAGCGGGGCCCGTAGCACAGATACGCAGTATTTT.